A selection of T cell receptor beta chains follows, all from one sample in a study of human T cells and chemical hapten exposure. TCRdb independently ran MiXCR on the RACE reads; one entry per CDR3 protein. Of 130,000 or so distinct CDR3 sequences listed, about 9.4% were seen once; the top ten hold about 1.8%. Material: whole blood. These receptors were collected from a male donor in good health. Some clones in this sample may be carry-over from other donors' samples. The CDR3 runs from the conserved cysteine through the conserved F or W. D genes are given only for firm matches. Clone sizes are given selectively: once, few, many, or a class where the clone is expanded.

D: .
V: TRBV7-9
size: many
J: TRBJ2-7
CDR3: CASSATSSYEQYF
DNA: TGTGCCAGCAGCGCGACAAGTTCCTACGAGCAGTACTTC

D: .
V: TRBV20-1
size: few
J: TRBJ1-1
CDR3: CSARVGDREAFF
DNA: TGCAGTGCCCGGGTCGGGGATCGTGAAGCTTTCTTT

D: .
V: TRBV4-1
size: many
J: TRBJ1-5
CDR3: CASSRDGAVQPQHF
DNA: TGCGCCAGCAGCCGGGACGGTGCGGTTCAGCCCCAGCATTTT

D: .
V: TRBV5-1
size: .
J: TRBJ1-1
CDR3: CASSFDGRNTEAFF
DNA: TGCGCCAGCAGCTTCGACGGAAGGAACACTGAAGCTTTCTTT

D: TRBD1
V: TRBV13
size: .
J: TRBJ2-7
CDR3: CASSQGGRGLSYEQYF
DNA: TGTGCCAGCAGCCAAGGGGGCAGGGGGCTTTCCTACGAGCAGTACTTC

D: TRBD1
V: TRBV7-9
size: .
J: TRBJ1-2
CDR3: CASSLVQDRNYGYTF
DNA: TGTGCCAGCAGCTTAGTTCAGGACAGGAACTATGGCTACACCTTC

D: TRBD1
V: TRBV20-1
size: many
J: TRBJ2-1
CDR3: CSASAPGQVGNEQFF
DNA: TGCAGTGCTAGTGCTCCGGGACAGGTAGGAAATGAGCAGTTCTTC

D: TRBD1
V: TRBV20-1
size: .
J: TRBJ1-1
CDR3: CSARDGDRGLGTEAFF
DNA: TGCAGTGCTAGAGATGGAGACAGGGGGCTAGGCACTGAAGCTTTCTTT

D: .
V: TRBV3-1
size: .
J: TRBJ1-5
CDR3: CASSQMAGRHQPQHF
DNA: TGTGCCAGCAGCCAGATGGCAGGGAGGCATCAGCCCCAGCATTTT

D: .
V: TRBV14
size: many
J: TRBJ2-4
CDR3: CASSQFPDPTGPKNIQYF
DNA: TGTGCCAGCAGCCAATTCCCTGACCCGACCGGACCCAAAAACATTCAGTACTTC

D: TRBD2
V: TRBV4-1
size: few
J: TRBJ2-7
CDR3: CASSQSRASGAYEQYF
DNA: TGCGCCAGCAGCCAGTCTCGGGCTAGCGGGGCCTACGAGCAGTACTTC

D: .
V: TRBV30
size: few
J: TRBJ2-5
CDR3: CAWSRSSGDTQYF
DNA: TGTGCCTGGAGTAGGAGTAGCGGTGATACCCAGTACTTC

D: .
V: TRBV27
size: few
J: TRBJ1-1
CDR3: CASSLTRGTEAFF
DNA: TGTGCCAGCAGTTTAACGAGGGGAACTGAAGCTTTCTTT

D: TRBD2
V: TRBV5-6
size: .
J: TRBJ2-1
CDR3: CASSLAGLATNEQFF
DNA: TGTGCCAGCAGCTTGGCAGGACTAGCGACGAATGAGCAGTTCTTC

D: .
V: TRBV3-1
size: few
J: TRBJ1-2
CDR3: CASSSPTASLANYGYTF
DNA: TGTGCCAGCAGCTCGCCGACAGCTTCGTTAGCTAACTATGGCTACACCTTC

D: TRBD2
V: TRBV6-4
size: many
J: TRBJ2-3
CDR3: CASSDVAGSTDTQYF
DNA: TGTGCCAGCAGTGACGTAGCGGGAAGCACAGATACGCAGTATTTT

D: .
V: TRBV12-5
size: .
J: TRBJ1-1
CDR3: CALPPGPWTEAFF
DNA: TGTGCTCTCCCGCCGGGGCCTTGGACTGAAGCTTTCTTT

D: TRBD1
V: TRBV15
size: few
J: TRBJ1-5
CDR3: CATSNLLPGQGASNQPQHF
DNA: TGTGCCACCAGCAACCTCCTTCCGGGACAGGGGGCATCCAATCAGCCCCAGCATTTT

D: .
V: TRBV12-3/TRBV12-4
size: few
J: TRBJ2-2
CDR3: CASSLGGATNTGELFF
DNA: TGTGCCAGCAGTTTAGGAGGGGCCACGAACACCGGGGAGCTGTTTTTT

D: TRBD1
V: TRBV7-2
size: many
J: TRBJ1-2
CDR3: CASRGGVDRRGGYTF
DNA: TGTGCCAGCCGGGGGGGGGTGGACAGGAGAGGCGGCTACACCTTC

D: TRBD2
V: TRBV7-8
size: few
J: TRBJ2-1
CDR3: CASSGLAGGSYNEQFF
DNA: TGTGCCAGCAGCGGGTTAGCGGGAGGCTCCTACAATGAGCAGTTCTTC

D: .
V: TRBV9
size: few
J: TRBJ2-5
CDR3: CASSAFSGLQETQYF
DNA: TGTGCCAGCAGCGCCTTTTCCGGGCTCCAAGAGACCCAGTACTTC

D: TRBD1
V: TRBV27
size: .
J: TRBJ2-7
CDR3: CASSTPDRVSYEQYF
DNA: TGTGCCAGCAGTACCCCGGACAGGGTATCCTACGAGCAGTACTTC

D: .
V: TRBV20-1
size: .
J: TRBJ2-1
CDR3: CGASTPSSYNEQFF
DNA: TGCGGTGCTAGTACTCCGAGCTCCTACAATGAGCAGTTCTTC

D: .
V: TRBV6-5
size: .
J: TRBJ1-3
CDR3: CATQMTGLSGNTIYF
DNA: TGTGCCACCCAAATGACAGGCCTCTCTGGAAACACCATATATTTT

D: .
V: TRBV27
size: few
J: TRBJ1-5
CDR3: CASSFSPGSLGQPQHF
DNA: TGTGCCAGCAGTTTTTCTCCGGGGTCTCTGGGGCAGCCCCAGCATTTT

D: .
V: TRBV7-2
size: few
J: TRBJ1-2
CDR3: CASSHNTDGYTF
DNA: TGTGCCAGCAGCCACAATACGGACGGCTACACCTTC

D: .
V: TRBV4-3
size: few
J: TRBJ2-7
CDR3: CASSQGTLGLGRLDEQYF
DNA: TGCGCCAGCAGCCAAGGGACGTTGGGGTTGGGGCGTCTAGACGAGCAGTACTTC

D: .
V: TRBV7-2
size: many
J: TRBJ1-6
CDR3: CASSESGAFNSPLHF
DNA: TGTGCCAGCAGCGAGTCAGGGGCATTTAATTCACCCCTCCACTTT

D: .
V: TRBV25-1
size: .
J: TRBJ2-1
CDR3: CASSEHVRTPYNEQFF
DNA: TGTGCCAGCAGTGAACATGTGAGAACCCCCTACAATGAGCAGTTCTTC

D: .
V: TRBV6-2/TRBV6-3
size: many
J: TRBJ1-1
CDR3: CASTYSRVNAEAFF
DNA: TGTGCCAGCACTTACTCCAGGGTTAACGCTGAAGCTTTCTTT

D: .
V: TRBV7-2
size: many
J: TRBJ1-2
CDR3: CASSGGQNNYGYTF
DNA: TGTGCCAGCAGCGGAGGACAGAATAACTATGGCTACACCTTC

D: .
V: TRBV11-3
size: many
J: TRBJ2-1
CDR3: CASSLGGDYNEQFF
DNA: TGTGCCAGCAGCTTAGGGGGGGACTACAATGAGCAGTTCTTC

D: TRBD1
V: TRBV12-3/TRBV12-4
size: many
J: TRBJ1-2
CDR3: CASSFGTGFDYGYTF
DNA: TGTGCCAGCAGTTTTGGGACAGGGTTCGACTATGGCTACACCTTC

D: .
V: TRBV11-3
size: many
J: TRBJ1-5
CDR3: CASSPPQLQPQHF
DNA: TGTGCCAGCAGCCCCCCTCAGCTTCAGCCCCAGCATTTT

D: .
V: TRBV5-1
size: .
J: TRBJ1-1
CDR3: CASSLEQNTEAFF
DNA: TGCGCCAGCAGCTTGGAACAGAACACTGAAGCTTTCTTT

D: .
V: TRBV20-1
size: many
J: TRBJ2-2
CDR3: CSVDTRTGELFF
DNA: TGCAGTGTGGACACTCGGACCGGGGAGCTGTTTTTT

D: .
V: TRBV3-1
size: many
J: TRBJ2-5
CDR3: CASSQVEVETQYF
DNA: TGTGCCAGCAGCCAAGTGGAGGTGGAGACCCAGTACTTC

D: .
V: TRBV5-1
size: few
J: TRBJ2-5
CDR3: CASRDGPPETQYF
DNA: TGCGCCAGCAGGGACGGACCTCCCGAGACCCAGTACTTC

D: .
V: TRBV2
size: many
J: TRBJ1-1
CDR3: CASSEARTATEAFF
DNA: TGTGCCAGCAGTGAAGCGCGGACAGCCACTGAAGCTTTCTTT

D: .
V: TRBV9
size: .
J: TRBJ2-6
CDR3: CASSVGGGSGANVLTF
DNA: TGTGCCAGCAGCGTAGGTGGTGGCTCTGGGGCCAACGTCCTGACTTTC

D: .
V: TRBV4-3
size: .
J: TRBJ2-2
CDR3: CASSNNRVRATGELFF
DNA: TGTGCCAGCAGCAACAACAGGGTGCGGGCCACCGGGGAGCTGTTTTTT

D: .
V: TRBV5-1
size: few
J: TRBJ1-5
CDR3: CASSVDPQGHQPQHF
DNA: TGCGCCAGCAGCGTTGACCCTCAGGGCCATCAGCCCCAGCATTTT

D: .
V: TRBV11-2
size: .
J: TRBJ2-1
CDR3: CASSSLRGTNEQFF
DNA: TGTGCCAGCAGCTCACTAAGGGGGACGAATGAGCAGTTCTTC